These 10 T cell receptor beta chains came from one sample sequenced in a study of T cell therapy after organ transplantation. Method: immunoSEQ multiplex PCR; TCRdb's copy keeps in-frame clones and lacks some. Of about 1,200 clones detected, 70% appear once; the ten largest clones hold about 40%. The antigens for these receptors are not known. Specimen: CD8+ T cells from blood, collected before autologous CMV-specific T cell therapy. The source is a human patient who had received a solid organ transplant and had CMV disease.

The rearrangement joins TRBV7-2 to TRBJ2-7, with 8 positions matching TRBD2. CDR1 SGHTA and CDR2 FQGNSA come from the germline V gene. This CDR3 is built from 14 residues. V lost 5 bases to trimming and J lost 3 bases; unmatched junction nucleotides: 6. The CDR3 DNA reads as TGTGCCAGCAGCATGGGACTAGTGAACTACGAGCAGTACTTC. This codes for CASSMGLVNYEQYF.

The CDR3 sequence is CASSPEGTGVYEQYF. For the CDR3, the DNA is TGCGCCAGCAGTCCCGAAGGGACAGGGGTTTACGAGCAGTACTTC. The rearrangement joins TRBV4-3 to TRBJ2-7, with 10 bases aligning to TRBD1. The trim removed 6 bases at V and 4 bases at J, leaving 9 bases unmatched. This CDR3 spans 15 amino acids. Germline V gene sequence: CDR1 LGHNA, CDR2 YSLEER.

This clone was recorded once. Mismatch with germline at one junction end may stem from a read error. The chain couples TRBV4-1 to TRBJ1-5, with D hard to call. Per germline, CDR1 MGHRA and CDR2 YSYEKL. This CDR3 has 15 residues. In DNA, the CDR3 is TGTGCCAGCAGCCTGGAGGAGAGTAGCAATCAGCCCCAGCATTTT. Translated: CASSLEESSNQPQHF.

On this clone itself: An end of the junction differs from the germline gene, which may be a read error. The chain couples TRBV5-3 to TRBJ2-7; 9 bases map to TRBD1. TRBV5-3 is an open reading frame, and its role is uncertain. The length of the CDR3 is 15 residues. This CDR3 is CASSFPGQGSHEQYF. CDR3 nucleotides: TGTGCCAGCAGCTTTCCGGGACAGGGCTCTCACGAGCAGTACTTC.

The CDR3 sequence: CASSGDRGFAEAFF. The CDR3 bases are TGTGCCAGCAGTGGGGACAGGGGGTTCGCTGAAGCTTTCTTT. The J gene is TRBJ1-1, the V gene TRBV28, with 11 positions matching TRBD1. The CDR3 length is 14 residues. Germline V gene lookup returns CDR1 MDHEN and CDR2 SYDVKM. After removal of 5 bases from V and 6 bases from J, the junction contained 5 bases not matched to a gene.

The rearrangement joins TRBV30 to TRBJ2-3, with D perhaps matching TRBD2 (5 bases). V was cut by 6 bases and J by 0 bases, with 10 bases left in between. CDR1 and CDR2 (germline): GTSNPN, SVGIG (reference sequence). The CDR3 has 13 residues. CDR3 in amino acids: CACQRYSTDTQYF. In DNA, the CDR3 is TGTGCCTGTCAGCGGTATAGCACAGATACGCAGTATTTT.

The chain combines TRBV10-3 with TRBJ2-1; a weak D match, TRBD2 (5 bases). In germline, CDR1 is ENHRY, CDR2 SYGVKD. The CDR3 contains 12 residues. Trimming took 8 bases from V and 6 from J, leaving 11 bases between them. CDR3 loop: CAIGSPLNEQFF. In DNA form, the CDR3 reads TGTGCCATCGGGAGCCCCCTCAATGAGCAGTTCTTC.

This chain joins TRBV30 and TRBJ2-7; D not resolved. The germline CDR1 and CDR2 sequences are GTSNPN and SVGIG (reference sequence). The V and J ends lost 3 bases and 2 bases respectively, with 11 bases between them. There are 13 residues in the CDR3. CDR3 amino acids: CAWSLSRTYEQYF. CDR3 coding DNA: TGTGCCTGGAGCCTGAGTAGAACCTACGAGCAGTACTTC.

The V call is TRBV7-9, the J call TRBJ1-3, with TRBD1 identical over 7 bases. Germline assignment: CDR1 SEHNR and CDR2 FQNEAQ (reference sequence). V shed 6 bases, J shed 0 bases, and the junction held 2 bases outside the gene matches. The CDR3 is 14 residues long. The CDR3 here is CASRGDSSGNTIYF. CDR3 DNA sequence: TGTGCCAGCAGAGGGGACAGCTCTGGAAACACCATATATTTT. Combining the CDR3 with reference TRBV7-9 and TRBJ1-3 gives the whole variable domain DTGVSQNPRHKITKRGQNVTFRCDPISEHNRLYWYRQTLGQGPEFLTYFQNEAQLEKSRLLSDRFSAERPKGSFSTLEIQRTEQGDSAMYLCASRGDSSGNTIYFGEGSWLTVV.

This sequence joins TRBV13 and TRBJ2-5; possibly TRBD1 for D (6 bases). This CDR3 region has 14 residues. Germline V CDR1 and CDR2: PRHDT, FYEKMQ (reference sequence). V lost 3 bases, J lost 5 bases, and 13 bases lay in between. CDR3: CASSFLGAAETQYF. In DNA, the CDR3 is TGTGCCAGCAGCTTCCTGGGGGCGGCGGAGACCCAGTACTTC.